This T cell receptor beta chain emerged from a study of T cells expressing NK-cell markers. Study-level background: Eight donors were sequenced, seven testing HCMV-seropositive and one testing seronegative.

From germline, CDR1 is MNHEY and CDR2 SMNVEV (reference sequence). This CDR3 comprises 14 residues. For each CDR3 protein, TCRdb gives one entry from its re-call of the 5' RACE reads, without DNA. The sample includes approximately 150,000 distinct CDR3 sequences. This TCR came from a man aged 18 to 30 in good health. The sequenced material came from blood T cells: a sorted CD56 or NKG2C T cell subset, CD4+ or CD8+ T cells, or bulk PBMC T cells (not recorded which). The chain employs TRBV27 and TRBJ1-6. The CDR3 protein is CASSLVAVNSPLHF.